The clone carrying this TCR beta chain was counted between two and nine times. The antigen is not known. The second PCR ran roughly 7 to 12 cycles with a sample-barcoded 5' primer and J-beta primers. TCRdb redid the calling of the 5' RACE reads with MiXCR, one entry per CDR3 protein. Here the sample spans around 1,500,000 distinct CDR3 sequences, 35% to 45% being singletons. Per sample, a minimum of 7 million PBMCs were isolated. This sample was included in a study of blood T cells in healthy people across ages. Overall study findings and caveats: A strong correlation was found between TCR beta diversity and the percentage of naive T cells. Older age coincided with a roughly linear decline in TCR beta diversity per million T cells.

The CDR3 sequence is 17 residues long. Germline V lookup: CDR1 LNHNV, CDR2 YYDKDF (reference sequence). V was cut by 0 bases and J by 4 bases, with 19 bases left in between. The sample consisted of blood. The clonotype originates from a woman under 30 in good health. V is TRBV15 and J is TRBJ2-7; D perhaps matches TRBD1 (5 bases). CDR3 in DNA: TGTGCCACCAGCAGAGATAGAAAGGCCAGGGAAGTATACGAGCAGTACTTC. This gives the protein CATSRDRKAREVYEQYF.